This T cell receptor beta chain is drawn from a study of blood T cell repertoires in COVID-19. Study-level information: PBMCs, B-cell-depleted T cells, or T cells provided the cDNA or gDNA that made up the material.

Germline CDR1 is SGHDT and CDR2 is YYEEEE. This CDR3 region has 15 residues. Trimming took off 2 bases at V and 1 base at J, with 10 bases between the two ends. Produced via immunoSEQ multiplex PCR; TCRdb's table is partial and in-frame only. Of more than 200,000 clones in the sample, 75% to 90% were seen once. A single count supports this clone. The rearrangement uses TRBV5-6 and TRBJ2-1, with D maybe TRBD2 (6 bases). The receptor comes from a man aged 25-45 years with COVID-19, enrolled during active disease. Sequencing was carried out using peripheral blood. CDR3 in amino acids: CASSFGRQSYNEQFF. The CDR3 DNA reads TGTGCCAGCAGCTTCGGGAGACAGTCCTACAATGAGCAGTTCTTC.